The source of this TCR beta chain is a study of circulating and synovial CD4+ cells in juvenile arthritis. Findings and caveats of the study: These blood cells shared more CDR3 sequences with synovium than bulk blood.

Points on this clone: The antigen is undetermined.

Assay: immunoSEQ multiplex PCR; the TCRdb copy retains only in-frame clones and omits some. The top ten clones hold nearly 3.5% of a sample with a few thousand clones, about four fifths of them seen once. This TCR was recovered from a human donor with juvenile idiopathic arthritis. Sequencing was carried out using CD4+ T cells from synovial fluid.

The CDR3 loop is CASSATSYEQFF. Here the CDR3 DNA reads TGCGCCAGCAGCGCGACTAGTTATGAGCAGTTCTTC. V is TRBV10-2 and J is TRBJ2-1; a possible D gene is TRBD2 (6 bases). The germline V and J ends were trimmed by 6 bases and 8 bases, with 11 bases remaining between them. Germline-derived CDR1 and CDR2 are WSHSY and SAAADI. The CDR3 sequence is 12 residues long.